Below, 12 T cell receptor beta chains from the same sample are listed, as sequenced in a study of blood T cell repertoires in COVID-19. Measured with immunoSEQ multiplex PCR; TCRdb has only the in-frame clones, and not every one. The profile shows more than 200,000 clones, 88% of them singletons. The sequenced sample was peripheral blood. Receptor source: a man between 65 and 85 years old with acute or convalescent COVID-19.

The V call is TRBV7-8, the J call TRBJ1-2; D remains unclear. Between the trimmed V and J ends, which lost 3 bases and 8 bases, there was a span of 19 bases. Germline assignment: CDR1 SGHVS and CDR2 FQNEAQ. The CDR3 sequence is 15 residues long. Written as DNA, the CDR3 is TGTGCCAGCAGCTTTTATAAAGATTCGCGGTCAGGCTACACCTTC. Protein: CASSFYKDSRSGYTF.

V is TRBV19 and J is TRBJ2-7, with 9 nucleotides matching TRBD1. The CDR3 contains 15 residues. Germline V gene sequence: CDR1 LNHDA, CDR2 SQIVND (reference sequence). V lost 5 bases, J lost 3 bases, and 8 bases stayed unmatched. CDR3 in amino acids: CASSLNRGQSYEQYF. The CDR3 nucleotides read TGTGCCAGTAGTCTCAACAGGGGGCAAAGCTACGAGCAGTACTTC.

This clone was seen just once. The same CDR3 arises from other DNA sequences in this sample as well. J is TRBJ1-1 and V is TRBV14, with unresolved D. From germline, CDR1 is SGHDN and CDR2 FVKESK. This CDR3 has 13 amino acids. V gave up 4 bases and J gave up 0 bases, with 6 bases separating them. CDR3 nucleotide sequence: TGTGCCAGCAGCCCTCAGTTGAACACTGAAGCTTTCTTT. This translates into CASSPQLNTEAFF.

The chain employs TRBV2 and TRBJ2-3, with 10 nucleotides matching TRBD2. The V gene's germline CDR1 is SNHLY and CDR2 FYNNEI. This CDR3 spans 15 amino acids. V trimming: 6 bases; J trimming: 6 bases; junction bases outside the gene matches: 9. The CDR3 bases are TGTGCCAGCAGCCCTGGGCTAGCGGGAGTGGATACGCAGTATTTT. This encodes CASSPGLAGVDTQYF.

The chain couples TRBV20-1 to TRBJ2-1; D remains ambiguous. Germline CDR1 is DFQATT and CDR2 is SNEGSKA (reference sequence). There are 11 residues in the CDR3. Trimming cost V 6 bases and J 5 bases, with 8 bases left between them. The CDR3 reads CSAQQNNEQFF. The CDR3 DNA reads as TGCAGTGCGCAACAAAACAATGAGCAGTTCTTC.

The chain has TRBV28 and TRBJ1-6; 7 positions match TRBD1. Germline trimming cut 4 bases from V and 10 bases from J; bases unmatched to any gene: 13. Germline CDR1 and CDR2: MDHEN and SYDVKM. The CDR3 is 16 amino acids. The CDR3 region is CASSSGQAAGWSPLHF. In DNA form, the CDR3 reads TGTGCCAGCAGTTCAGGACAGGCGGCGGGGTGGTCACCCCTCCACTTT. Looking up the rest from reference TRBV28 and TRBJ1-6 gives the full variable domain: DVKVTQSSRYLVKRTGEKVFLECVQDMDHENMFWYRQDPGLGLRLIYFSYDVKMKEKGDIPEGYSVSREKKERFSLILESASTNQTSMYLCASSSGQAAGWSPLHFGNGTRLTVT.

This clone was seen only a few times. This CDR3 reads CASSSTSGSRDTQYF. CDR3 in DNA: TGTGCCAGCAGTTCAACTAGCGGGAGTAGGGATACGCAGTATTTT. The V gene is TRBV7-8, the J gene TRBJ2-3; 11 positions match TRBD2. The CDR3 loop spans 15 amino acids. Germline V gene lookup returns CDR1 SGHVS and CDR2 FQNEAQ. V shed 6 bases, J shed 6 bases, and the junction held 8 bases outside the gene matches.

CDR3 coding DNA: TGTGCCAGCAGATTTGGACTGATCTATAATTCACCCCTCCACTTT. It translates to CASRFGLIYNSPLHF. J is TRBJ1-6 and V is TRBV6-5, with D hard to call. Trimming cost V 6 bases and J 3 bases, with 12 bases left between them. The CDR3 consists of 15 residues. The germline V gene has CDR1 MNHEY and CDR2 SVGAGI.

CDR3 DNA: TGCAGCGTTTGGGGGGGCACTGAAGCTTTCTTT. It yields the protein CSVWGGTEAFF. The V gene is TRBV29-1, the J gene TRBJ1-1; TRBD1 might be the D (5 bases). Germline CDR1 is SQVTM and CDR2 is ANQGSEA. Trimming left V 5 bases short and J 4 bases short, with 8 bases between. The CDR3 extends over 11 amino acids.

The chain recombines TRBV19 with TRBJ1-1; D not resolved. The V end was cut by 8 bases, the J end by 4 bases, with 8 bases between. The CDR3 has 11 amino acids. Per the germline V gene, CDR1 is LNHDA and CDR2 is SQIVND (reference sequence). The DNA for the CDR3 is TGTGCCAGTCAAGGGAGCACTGAAGCTTTCTTT. Protein sequence: CASQGSTEAFF.

This sequence joins TRBV28 and TRBJ2-1; no clear D. The CDR3 sequence is 11 residues long. With 3 bases removed from V and 15 bases from J, the gap between germline ends came to 12 bases. Germline V gene lookup returns CDR1 MDHEN and CDR2 SYDVKM. Written as DNA, the CDR3 is TGTGCCAGCAGTTTCGTTCGGTTATGGTTCTTC. It encodes CASSFVRLWFF.

This chain connects TRBV3-1 (or the pseudogene TRBV3-2) to TRBJ1-1, with 7 bases lining up with TRBD1. Germline-derived CDR1 and CDR2 are LGHDT and YNNKEL (reference sequence). The CDR3 runs to 14 residues. Unmatched junction bases numbered 1, after V lost 0 bases and J lost 3 bases. CDR3 nucleotides: TGTGCCAGCAGCCAAGAAGGGGGCTACACTGAAGCTTTCTTT. Translated: CASSQEGGYTEAFF.